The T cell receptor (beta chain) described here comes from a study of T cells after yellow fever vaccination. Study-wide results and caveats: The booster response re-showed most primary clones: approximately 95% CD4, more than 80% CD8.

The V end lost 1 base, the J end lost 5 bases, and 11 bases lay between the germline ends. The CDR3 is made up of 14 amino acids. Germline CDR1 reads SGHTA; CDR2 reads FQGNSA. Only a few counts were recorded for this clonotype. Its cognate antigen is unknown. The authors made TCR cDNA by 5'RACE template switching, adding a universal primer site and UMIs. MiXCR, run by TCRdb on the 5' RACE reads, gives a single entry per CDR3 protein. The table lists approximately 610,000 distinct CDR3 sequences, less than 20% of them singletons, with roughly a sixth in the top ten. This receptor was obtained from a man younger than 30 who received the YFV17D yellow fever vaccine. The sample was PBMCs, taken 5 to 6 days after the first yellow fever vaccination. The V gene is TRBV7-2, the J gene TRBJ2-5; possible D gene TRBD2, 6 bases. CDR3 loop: CASSLVVGGETQYF. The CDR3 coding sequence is TGTGCCAGCAGCTTAGTAGTCGGGGGTGAGACCCAGTACTTC.